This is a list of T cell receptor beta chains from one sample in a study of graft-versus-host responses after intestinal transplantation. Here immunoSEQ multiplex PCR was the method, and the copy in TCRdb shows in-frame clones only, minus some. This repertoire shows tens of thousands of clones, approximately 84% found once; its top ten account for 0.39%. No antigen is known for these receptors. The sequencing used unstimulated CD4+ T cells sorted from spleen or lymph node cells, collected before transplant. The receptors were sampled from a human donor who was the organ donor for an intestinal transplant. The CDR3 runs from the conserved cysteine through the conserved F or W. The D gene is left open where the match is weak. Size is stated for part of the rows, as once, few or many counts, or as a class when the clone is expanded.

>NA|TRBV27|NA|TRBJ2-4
CASSLSLWGPGDGGKNIQYF
TGTGCCAGCAGCCTATCCTTATGGGGGCCGGGCGATGGTGGCAAAAACATTCAGTACTTC
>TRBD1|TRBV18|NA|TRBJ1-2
CASSPVILDRGNDGYTF
TGTGCCAGCTCACCTGTAATATTGGACAGGGGGAACGACGGCTACACCTTC
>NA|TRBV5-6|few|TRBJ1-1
CASSLGRVPNTEAFF
TGTGCCAGCAGCTTAGGTCGGGTTCCTAACACTGAAGCTTTCTTT
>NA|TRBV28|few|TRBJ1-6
CASSPAVLYSPLHF
TGTGCCAGCAGTCCCGCGGTCCTTTATTCACCCCTCCACTTT
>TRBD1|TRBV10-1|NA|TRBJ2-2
CASSESGMGQGTGELFF
TGCGCCAGCAGTGAGTCTGGAATGGGACAGGGAACCGGGGAGCTGTTTTTT
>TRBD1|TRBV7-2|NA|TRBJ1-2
CASRTTGNFYGYTF
TGTGCCAGCAGGACGACAGGGAACTTCTATGGCTACACCTTC
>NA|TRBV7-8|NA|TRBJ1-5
CASSLASVIVAGNQPQHF
TGTGCCAGCAGCTTAGCTAGTGTGATTGTAGCGGGCAATCAGCCCCAGCATTTT
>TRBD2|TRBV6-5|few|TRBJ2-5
CASSGLAGEETQYF
TGTGCCAGCAGTGGACTAGCGGGAGAGGAGACCCAGTACTTC
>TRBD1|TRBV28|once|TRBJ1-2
CASSFVAPGQSYGYTF
TGTGCCAGCAGTTTTGTCGCCCCGGGACAGAGCTATGGCTACACCTTC
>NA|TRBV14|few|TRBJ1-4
CASSQDYWTAKTYEKLFF
TGTGCCAGCAGCCAAGACTACTGGACAGCGAAGACCTATGAAAAACTGTTTTTT
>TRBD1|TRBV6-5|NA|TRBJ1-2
CASSYAPGQTYGYTF
TGTGCCAGCAGCTACGCGCCGGGACAGACGTATGGCTACACCTTC
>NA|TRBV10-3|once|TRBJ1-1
CAISEPARGGTEAFF
TGTGCCATCAGTGAGCCCGCCAGGGGAGGGACTGAAGCTTTCTTT
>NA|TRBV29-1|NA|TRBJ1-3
CSAGGAGPGGNTIYF
TGCAGCGCCGGGGGAGCAGGGCCGGGGGGAAACACCATATATTTT
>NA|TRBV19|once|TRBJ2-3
CASSMGGAPDTQYF
TGTGCCAGTAGTATGGGGGGGGCCCCAGATACGCAGTATTTT
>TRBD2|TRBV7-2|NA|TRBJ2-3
CASNPRGGGIDRHTQYF
TGTGCCAGCAACCCTAGGGGCGGGGGGATTGATAGACATACGCAGTATTTT
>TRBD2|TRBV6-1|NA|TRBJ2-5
CASSEGIAGGQETQYF
TGTGCCAGCAGTGAAGGGATAGCGGGGGGTCAAGAGACCCAGTACTTC
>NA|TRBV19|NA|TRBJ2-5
CASSASFQETQYF
TGTGCCAGTAGTGCTAGTTTCCAAGAGACCCAGTACTTC